These 5 T cell receptor beta chains share one sample of origin, sequenced in a study of cytomegalovirus exposure and HLA in healthy donors. Use of 60 Vbeta and 13 Jbeta primers characterized the PCR. The assay was immunoSEQ multiplex PCR, and TCRdb's table has in-frame clones only and misses some. The sample holds 150,000 or so clones, 80% seen once. The sample was PBMCs. The receptors derive from a man aged 18 to 35 in good health and CMV-seropositive.

Points on this clone: Here the CDR3 omits its conserved ending phenylalanine or tryptophan, so a read error is the likely source. CDR3 in amino acids: CASSDGHRENSPLHL. CDR3 nucleotide sequence: TGTGCCAGCAGCGACGGCCACCGGGAAAATTCACCCCTCCACCTT. The gene calls are TRBV9 and TRBJ1-6; D not resolved. The CDR3 length is 15 residues. Trimming pared 3 bases from V and 7 bases from J, leaving 14 bases between. CDR1 is SGDLS, CDR2 YYNGEE, per germline.

The chain uses TRBV2 and TRBJ1-4, with no clear D. Germline CDR1 is SNHLY and CDR2 is FYNNEI. The CDR3 is 16 residues long. Between the trimmed V and J ends, which lost 2 bases and 8 bases, there was a span of 18 bases. The CDR3 nucleotides are TGTGCCAGCAGTGAAATCTCTGCGGGGTACGGCGAAAAACTGTTTTTT. Translation: CASSEISAGYGEKLFF.

The rearrangement uses TRBV28 and TRBJ2-1; 10 bases are shared with TRBD2. Losses at the gene ends were 10 bases for V and 5 bases for J; bases not matched to a gene: 8. CDR3 length: 14 amino acids. Germline-derived CDR1 and CDR2 are MDHEN and SYDVKM. CDR3 sequence reads: CATKPGLANNEQFF. CDR3 sequence (DNA): TGTGCCACCAAACCGGGACTAGCGAACAATGAGCAGTTCTTC.

The rearrangement uses TRBV11-2 and TRBJ2-5; D is possibly TRBD2 (5 bases). There are 14 residues in the CDR3. The V gene lost 1 base and the J gene lost 3 bases, with 9 bases spanning the gap. The germline V gene has CDR1 SGHAT and CDR2 FQNNGV. This CDR3 reads CASSLVAGKETQYF. The CDR3 DNA reads as TGTGCCAGCAGCTTAGTGGCCGGGAAAGAGACCCAGTACTTC.

This chain joins TRBV10-1 and TRBJ1-1; D unclear. Germline V gene sequence: CDR1 WNHNN, CDR2 SYGVQD (reference sequence). The V end was cut by 2 bases, the J end by 4 bases, with 17 bases between. The CDR3 is 16 residues long. The CDR3 bases are TGCGCCAGCAGTGAGCACCGGTCGGGAGAGCGCACTGAAGCTTTCTTT. Translated: CASSEHRSGERTEAFF.